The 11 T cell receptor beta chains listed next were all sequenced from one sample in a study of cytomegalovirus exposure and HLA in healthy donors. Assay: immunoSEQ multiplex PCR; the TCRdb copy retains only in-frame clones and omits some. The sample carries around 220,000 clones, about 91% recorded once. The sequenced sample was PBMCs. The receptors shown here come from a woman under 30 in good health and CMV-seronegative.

The CDR3 is CASFSVSRQGGNTEAFF. CDR3 DNA sequence: TGTGCCAGCTTCAGCGTCTCGCGACAGGGAGGGAACACTGAAGCTTTCTTT. The rearrangement uses TRBV25-1 and TRBJ1-1; TRBD1 aligns across 7 bases. Germline V gives CDR1 MGHDK, CDR2 SYGVNS. The J segment lost 1 base and the V segment lost 8 bases, leaving 16 bases of the junction unmatched. The CDR3 length is 17 residues.

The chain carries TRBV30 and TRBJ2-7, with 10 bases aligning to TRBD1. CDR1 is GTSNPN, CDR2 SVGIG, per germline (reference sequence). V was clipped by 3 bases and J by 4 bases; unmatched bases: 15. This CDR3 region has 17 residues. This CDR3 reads CAWSQIGLWTGGYEQYF. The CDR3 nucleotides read TGTGCCTGGAGCCAAATTGGCTTATGGACAGGGGGGTACGAGCAGTACTTC.

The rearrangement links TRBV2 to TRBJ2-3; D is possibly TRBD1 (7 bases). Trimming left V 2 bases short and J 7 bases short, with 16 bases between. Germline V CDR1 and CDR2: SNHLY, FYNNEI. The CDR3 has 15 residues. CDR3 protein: CASSERSGGTHTQYF. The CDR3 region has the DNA TGTGCCAGCAGTGAAAGGTCAGGGGGGACACATACGCAGTATTTT.

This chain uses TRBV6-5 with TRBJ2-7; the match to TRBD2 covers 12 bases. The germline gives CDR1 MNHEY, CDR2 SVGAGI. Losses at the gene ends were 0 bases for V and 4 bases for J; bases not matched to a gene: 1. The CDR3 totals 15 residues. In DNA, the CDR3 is TGTGCCAGCAGTTACTCGACTAGCGGGAGTTACGAGCAGTACTTC. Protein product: CASSYSTSGSYEQYF.

In DNA, the CDR3 is TGTGCCAGCAGTGAAGTCCAGGCCGGCGAGCAGTACTTC. Protein: CASSEVQAGEQYF. V and J are TRBV6-1 and TRBJ2-7; no definite D call. Trimming stripped 1 base from V and 6 bases from J, with 10 bases between. CDR3 size: 13 residues. Germline values: CDR1 MNHNS, CDR2 SASEGT.

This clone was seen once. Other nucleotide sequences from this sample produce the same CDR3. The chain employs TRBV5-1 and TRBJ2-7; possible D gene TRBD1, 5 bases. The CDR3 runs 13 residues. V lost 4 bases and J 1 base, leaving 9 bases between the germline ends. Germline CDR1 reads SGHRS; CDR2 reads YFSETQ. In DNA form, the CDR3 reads TGCGCCAGCAGCCCAGACAGTTCCTACGAGCAGTACTTC. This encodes CASSPDSSYEQYF.

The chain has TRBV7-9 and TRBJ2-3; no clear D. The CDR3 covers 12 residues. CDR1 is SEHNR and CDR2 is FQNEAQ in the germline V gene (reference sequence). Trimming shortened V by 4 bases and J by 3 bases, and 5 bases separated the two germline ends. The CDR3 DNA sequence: TGTGCCAGCAGCTCTGAGACAGATACGCAGTATTTT. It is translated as CASSSETDTQYF.

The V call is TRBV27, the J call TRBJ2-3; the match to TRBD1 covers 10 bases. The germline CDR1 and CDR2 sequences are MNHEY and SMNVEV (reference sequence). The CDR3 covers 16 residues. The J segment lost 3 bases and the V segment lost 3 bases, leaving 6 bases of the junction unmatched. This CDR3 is CASSFQTGGKTDTQYF. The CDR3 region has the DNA TGTGCCAGCAGTTTCCAGACAGGGGGCAAGACAGATACGCAGTATTTT.

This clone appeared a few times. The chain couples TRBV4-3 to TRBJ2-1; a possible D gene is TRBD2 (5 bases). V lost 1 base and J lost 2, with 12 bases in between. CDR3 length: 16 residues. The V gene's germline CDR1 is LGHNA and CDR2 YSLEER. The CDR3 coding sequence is TGCGCCAGCAGCCAAGCACTAGGAAGCCCCTACAATGAGCAGTTCTTC. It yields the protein CASSQALGSPYNEQFF.

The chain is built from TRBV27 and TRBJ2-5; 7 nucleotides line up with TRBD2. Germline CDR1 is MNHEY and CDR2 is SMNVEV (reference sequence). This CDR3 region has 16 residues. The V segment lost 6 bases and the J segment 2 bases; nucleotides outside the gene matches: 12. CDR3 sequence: CASSRLSASGQETQYF. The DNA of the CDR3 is TGTGCCAGCAGCCGACTATCGGCTAGCGGACAAGAGACCCAGTACTTC.

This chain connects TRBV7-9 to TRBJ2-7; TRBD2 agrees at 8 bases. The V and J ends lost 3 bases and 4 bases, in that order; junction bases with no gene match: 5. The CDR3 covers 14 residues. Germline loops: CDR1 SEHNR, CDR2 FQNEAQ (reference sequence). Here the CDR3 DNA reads TGTGCCAGCAGCTTCTGGGGCGGGGGGTACGAGCAGTACTTC. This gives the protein CASSFWGGGYEQYF.